The T cell receptor beta chain described here comes from a study of T and B cells in COVID-19 patients. Study-wide context: Blood was sampled from COVID-19 patients who were either actively infected or recovered. Recovered patients mostly had mild to moderate COVID-19 managed as outpatients. Overall study findings and caveats: Sorted SARS-CoV-2-responsive or tetramer+ T cells and CD4+, regulatory and CD8+ subsets were not yet sequenced. Patients with COVID-19 reportedly showed strongly skewed T cell receptor beta variable and joining gene usage.

From blood, roughly 220-550 ng of genomic DNA served as TRB template. Germline CDR1 DFQATT, CDR2 SNEGSKA (reference sequence). Trimming cost V 5 bases and J 2 bases, with 12 bases left between them. The CDR3 is made up of 13 amino acids. Multiplex PCR with BIOMED2 TRB-A/B primer pools amplified TRB rearrangements. One entry per CDR3 protein results from TCRdb running MiXCR on the multiplex PCR reads. The table lists some 3,500 distinct CDR3 sequences, 28% of them singletons, with around 62% in the top ten. This clonotype has just a few counts. Antigen unknown. The J gene is TRBJ1-2, the V gene TRBV20-1; D call uncertain. Material for sequencing was blood. This clonotype was sampled from a human donor with active COVID-19. The donor label of this sample is uncertain. CDR3 coding DNA: TGCAGTGCTGCCCAGGAGTTGAACTATGGCTACACCTTC. It is translated as CSAAQELNYGYTF.